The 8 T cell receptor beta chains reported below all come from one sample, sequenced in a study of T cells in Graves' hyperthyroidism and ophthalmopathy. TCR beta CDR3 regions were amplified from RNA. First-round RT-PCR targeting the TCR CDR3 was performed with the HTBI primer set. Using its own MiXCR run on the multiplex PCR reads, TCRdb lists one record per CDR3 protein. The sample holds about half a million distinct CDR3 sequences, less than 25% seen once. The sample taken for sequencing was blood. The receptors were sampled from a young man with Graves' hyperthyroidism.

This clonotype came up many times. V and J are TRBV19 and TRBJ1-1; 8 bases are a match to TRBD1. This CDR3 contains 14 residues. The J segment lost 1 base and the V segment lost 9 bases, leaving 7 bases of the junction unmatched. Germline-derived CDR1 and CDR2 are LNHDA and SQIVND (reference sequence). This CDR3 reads CASSLQGANTEAFF. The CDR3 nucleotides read TGTGCCAGCAGTCTCCAGGGGGCGAACACTGAAGCTTTCTTT.

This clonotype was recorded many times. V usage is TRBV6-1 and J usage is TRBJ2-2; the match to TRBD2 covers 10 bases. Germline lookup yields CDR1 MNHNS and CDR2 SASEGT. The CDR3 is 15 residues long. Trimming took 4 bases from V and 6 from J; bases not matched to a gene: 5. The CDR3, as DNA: TGTGCCAGCAGTGGGCTAGCGGGGGTCGCCGGGGAGCTGTTTTTT. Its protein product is CASSGLAGVAGELFF.

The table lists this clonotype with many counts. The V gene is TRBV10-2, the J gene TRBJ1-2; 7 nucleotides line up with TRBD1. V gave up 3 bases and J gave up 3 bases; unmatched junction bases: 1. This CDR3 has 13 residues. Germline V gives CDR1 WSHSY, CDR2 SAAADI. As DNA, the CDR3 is TGCGCCAGCAGTGACGGGACAGACTATGGCTACACCTTC. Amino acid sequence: CASSDGTDYGYTF.

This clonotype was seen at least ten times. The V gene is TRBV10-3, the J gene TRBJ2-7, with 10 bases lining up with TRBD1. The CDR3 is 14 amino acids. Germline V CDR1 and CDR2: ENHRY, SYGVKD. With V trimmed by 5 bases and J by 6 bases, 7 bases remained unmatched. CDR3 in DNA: TGTGCCATCAGTACCGCCGGGACAGGGGCCGAGCAGTACTTC. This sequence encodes CAISTAGTGAEQYF.

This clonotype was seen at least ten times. CDR3 coding DNA: TGTGCCAGCTTCTTAACGGGGGGGGCGGCTTCACCCCTCCACTTT. It codes for CASFLTGGAASPLHF. The chain carries TRBV6-1 and TRBJ1-6, with a possible D match to TRBD1 (6 bases). V shed 8 bases and J shed 9 bases, with 20 bases lying between them. The CDR3 contains 15 residues. Germline-derived CDR1 and CDR2 are MNHNS and SASEGT.

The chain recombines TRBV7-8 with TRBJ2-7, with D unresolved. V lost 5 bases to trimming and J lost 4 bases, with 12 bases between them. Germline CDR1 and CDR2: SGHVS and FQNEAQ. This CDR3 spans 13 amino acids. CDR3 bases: TGTGCCAGCAGCGCTGACTGGATTTACGAGCAGTACTTC. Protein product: CASSADWIYEQYF.

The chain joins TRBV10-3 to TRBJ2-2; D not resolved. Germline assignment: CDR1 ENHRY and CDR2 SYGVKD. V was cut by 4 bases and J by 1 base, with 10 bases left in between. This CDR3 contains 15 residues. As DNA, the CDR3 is TGTGCCATCAGTGCGGCTTTAGGGAACACCGGGGAGCTGTTTTTT. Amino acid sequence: CAISAALGNTGELFF.

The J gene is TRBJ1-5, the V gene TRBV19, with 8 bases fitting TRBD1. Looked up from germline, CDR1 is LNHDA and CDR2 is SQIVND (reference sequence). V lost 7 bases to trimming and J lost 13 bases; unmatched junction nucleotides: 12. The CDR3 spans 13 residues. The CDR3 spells CASTRQGSGPQHF. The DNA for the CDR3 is TGTGCCAGTACCAGACAGGGGTCAGGGCCTCAGCATTTT.